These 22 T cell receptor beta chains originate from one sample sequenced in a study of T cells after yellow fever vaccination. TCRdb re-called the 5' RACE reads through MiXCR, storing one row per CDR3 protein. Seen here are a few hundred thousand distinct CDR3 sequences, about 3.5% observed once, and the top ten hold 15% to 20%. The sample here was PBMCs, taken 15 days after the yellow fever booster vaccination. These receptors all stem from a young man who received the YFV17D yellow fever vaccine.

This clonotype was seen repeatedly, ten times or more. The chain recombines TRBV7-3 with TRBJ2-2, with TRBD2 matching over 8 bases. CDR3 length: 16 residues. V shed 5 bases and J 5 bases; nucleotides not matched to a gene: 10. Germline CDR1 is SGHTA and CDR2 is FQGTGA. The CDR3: CASSPRAGGGTGELFF. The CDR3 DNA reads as TGTGCCAGCAGCCCCCGGGCGGGGGGAGGAACCGGGGAGCTGTTTTTT.

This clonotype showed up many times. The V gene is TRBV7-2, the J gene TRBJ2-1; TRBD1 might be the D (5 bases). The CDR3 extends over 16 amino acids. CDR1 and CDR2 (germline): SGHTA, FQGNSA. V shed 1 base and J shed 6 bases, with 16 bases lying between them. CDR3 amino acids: CASSLELQGLGNEQFF. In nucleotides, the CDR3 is TGTGCCAGCAGCTTAGAATTGCAGGGATTAGGCAATGAGCAGTTCTTC. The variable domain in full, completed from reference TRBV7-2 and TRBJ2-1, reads GAGVSQSPSNKVTEKGKDVELRCDPISGHTALYWYRQSLGQGLEFLIYFQGNSAPDKSGLPSDRFSAERTGGSVSTLTIQRTQQEDSAVYLCASSLELQGLGNEQFFGPGTRLTVL.

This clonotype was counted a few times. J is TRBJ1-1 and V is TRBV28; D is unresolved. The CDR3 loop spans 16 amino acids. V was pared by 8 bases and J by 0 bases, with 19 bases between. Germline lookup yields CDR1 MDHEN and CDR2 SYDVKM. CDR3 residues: CASVPWATTMNTEAFF. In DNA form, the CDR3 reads TGTGCCAGCGTCCCGTGGGCTACGACCATGAACACTGAAGCTTTCTTT.

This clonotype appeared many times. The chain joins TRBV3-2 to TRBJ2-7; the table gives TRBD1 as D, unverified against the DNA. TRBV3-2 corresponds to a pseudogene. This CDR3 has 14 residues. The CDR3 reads CASSQETGGYEQYV. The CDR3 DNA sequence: TGTGCCAGCAGCCAAGAGACAGGGGGCTACGAGCAGTACGTC.

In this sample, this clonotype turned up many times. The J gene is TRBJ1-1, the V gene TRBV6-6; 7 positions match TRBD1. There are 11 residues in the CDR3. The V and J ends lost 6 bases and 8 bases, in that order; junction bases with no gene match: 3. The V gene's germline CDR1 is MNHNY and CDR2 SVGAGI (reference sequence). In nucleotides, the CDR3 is TGTGCCAGCAGCGCGGGACAGGAAGCTTTCTTT. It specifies CASSAGQEAFF.

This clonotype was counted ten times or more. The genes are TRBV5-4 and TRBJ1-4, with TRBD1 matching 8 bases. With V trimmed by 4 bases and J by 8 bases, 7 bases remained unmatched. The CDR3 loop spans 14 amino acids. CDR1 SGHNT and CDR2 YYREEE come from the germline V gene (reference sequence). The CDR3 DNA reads TGTGCCAGCAGCCGGGACAGGACAGAAGAAAAACTGTTTTTT. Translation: CASSRDRTEEKLFF.

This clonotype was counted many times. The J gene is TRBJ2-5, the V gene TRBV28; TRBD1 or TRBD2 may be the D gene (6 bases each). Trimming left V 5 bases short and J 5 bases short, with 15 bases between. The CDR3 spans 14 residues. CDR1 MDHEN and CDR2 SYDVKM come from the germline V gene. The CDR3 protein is CASSPRGGGETQYF. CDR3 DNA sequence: TGTGCCAGCAGTCCCCGAGGAGGGGGGGAGACCCAGTACTTC.

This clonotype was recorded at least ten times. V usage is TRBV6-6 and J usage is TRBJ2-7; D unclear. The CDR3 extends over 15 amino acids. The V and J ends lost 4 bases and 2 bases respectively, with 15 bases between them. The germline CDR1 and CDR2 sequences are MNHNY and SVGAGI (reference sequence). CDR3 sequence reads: CASSSGSGMTYEQYF. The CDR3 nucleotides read TGTGCCAGCAGTTCTGGGTCAGGAATGACCTACGAGCAGTACTTC.

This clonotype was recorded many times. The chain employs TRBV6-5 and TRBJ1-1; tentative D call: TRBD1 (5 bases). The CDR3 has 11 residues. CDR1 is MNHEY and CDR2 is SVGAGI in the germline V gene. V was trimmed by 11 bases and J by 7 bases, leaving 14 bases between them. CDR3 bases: TGTGCCGCGAAGCGGGGGGATGAAGCTTTCTTT. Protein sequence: CAAKRGDEAFF.

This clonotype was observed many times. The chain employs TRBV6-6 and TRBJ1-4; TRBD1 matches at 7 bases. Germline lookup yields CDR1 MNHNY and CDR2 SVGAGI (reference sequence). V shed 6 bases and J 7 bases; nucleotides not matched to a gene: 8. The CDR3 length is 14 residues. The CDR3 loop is CASSSGTDAEKLFF. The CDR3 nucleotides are TGTGCCAGCAGCTCTGGGACAGACGCTGAAAAACTGTTTTTT.

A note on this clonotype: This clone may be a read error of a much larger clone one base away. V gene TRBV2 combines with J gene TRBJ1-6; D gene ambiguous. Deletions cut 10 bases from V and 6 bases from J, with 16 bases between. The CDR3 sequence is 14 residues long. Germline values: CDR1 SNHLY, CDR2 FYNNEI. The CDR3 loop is CAIGGRSLNSPLHF. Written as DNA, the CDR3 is TGTGCCATCGGAGGCCGGAGTCTTAATTCACCCCTCCACTTT. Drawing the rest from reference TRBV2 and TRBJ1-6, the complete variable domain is EPEVTQTPSHQVTQMGQEVILRCVPISNHLYFYWYRQILGQKVEFLVSFYNNEISEKSEIFDDQFSVERPDGSNFTLKIRSTKLEDSAMYFCAIGGRSLNSPLHFGNGTRLTVT.

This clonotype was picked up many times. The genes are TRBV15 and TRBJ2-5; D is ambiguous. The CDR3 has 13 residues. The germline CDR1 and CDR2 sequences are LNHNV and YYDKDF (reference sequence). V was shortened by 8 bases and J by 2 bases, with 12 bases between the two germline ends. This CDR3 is CATALGRQETQYF. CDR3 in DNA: TGTGCCACCGCCCTGGGCAGGCAAGAGACCCAGTACTTC.

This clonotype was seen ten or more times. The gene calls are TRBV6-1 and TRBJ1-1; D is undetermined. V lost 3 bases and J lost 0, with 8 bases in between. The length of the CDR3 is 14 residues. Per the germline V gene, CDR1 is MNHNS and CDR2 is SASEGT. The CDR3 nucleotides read TGTGCCAGCAGTGAGTCTAGTCTGAACACTGAAGCTTTCTTT. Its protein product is CASSESSLNTEAFF.

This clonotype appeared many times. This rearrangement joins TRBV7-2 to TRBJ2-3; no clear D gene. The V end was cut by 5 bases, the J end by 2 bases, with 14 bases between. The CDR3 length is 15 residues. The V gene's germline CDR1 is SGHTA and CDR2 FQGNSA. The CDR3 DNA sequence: TGTGCCAGCAGCCCGACTTGGGCCAACACAGATACGCAGTATTTT. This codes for CASSPTWANTDTQYF.

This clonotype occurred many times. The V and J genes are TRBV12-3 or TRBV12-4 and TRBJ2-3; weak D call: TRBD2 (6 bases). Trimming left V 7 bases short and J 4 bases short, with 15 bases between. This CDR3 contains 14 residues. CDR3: CASITGLVPDTQYF. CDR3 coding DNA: TGTGCCAGCATTACGGGACTGGTGCCAGATACGCAGTATTTT.

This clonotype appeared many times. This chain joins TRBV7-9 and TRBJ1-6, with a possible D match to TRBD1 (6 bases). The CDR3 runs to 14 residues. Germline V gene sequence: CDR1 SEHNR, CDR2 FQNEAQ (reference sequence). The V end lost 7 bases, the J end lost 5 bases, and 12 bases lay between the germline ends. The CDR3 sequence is CASKGGSDNSPLHF. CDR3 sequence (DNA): TGTGCCAGCAAAGGGGGATCGGATAATTCACCCCTCCACTTT.

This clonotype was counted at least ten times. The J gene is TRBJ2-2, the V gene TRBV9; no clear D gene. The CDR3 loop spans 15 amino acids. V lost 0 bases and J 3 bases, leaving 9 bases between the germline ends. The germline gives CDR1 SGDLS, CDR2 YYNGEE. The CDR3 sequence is CASSVGLDDTGELFF. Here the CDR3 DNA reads TGTGCCAGCAGCGTAGGGCTAGATGACACCGGGGAGCTGTTTTTT.

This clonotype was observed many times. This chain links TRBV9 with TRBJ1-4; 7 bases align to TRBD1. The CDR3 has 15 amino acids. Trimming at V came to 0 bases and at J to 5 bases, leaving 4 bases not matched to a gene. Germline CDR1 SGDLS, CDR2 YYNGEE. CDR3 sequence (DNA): TGTGCCAGCAGCGTAGATGGGACAGTCAATGAAAAACTGTTTTTT. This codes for CASSVDGTVNEKLFF.

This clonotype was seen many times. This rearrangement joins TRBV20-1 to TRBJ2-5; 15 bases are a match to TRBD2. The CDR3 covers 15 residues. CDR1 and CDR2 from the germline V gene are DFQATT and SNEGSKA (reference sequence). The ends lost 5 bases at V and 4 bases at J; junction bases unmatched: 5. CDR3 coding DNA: TGCAGTGCTGGGACTAGCGGGGGGTCCCGAGAGACCCAGTACTTC. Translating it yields CSAGTSGGSRETQYF.

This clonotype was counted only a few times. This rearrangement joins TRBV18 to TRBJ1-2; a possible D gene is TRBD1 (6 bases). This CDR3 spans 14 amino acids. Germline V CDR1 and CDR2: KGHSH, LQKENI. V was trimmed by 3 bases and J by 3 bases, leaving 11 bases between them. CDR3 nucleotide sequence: TGTGCCAGCTCACCTCAGGGGACCGACTATGGCTACACCTTC. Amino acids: CASSPQGTDYGYTF.

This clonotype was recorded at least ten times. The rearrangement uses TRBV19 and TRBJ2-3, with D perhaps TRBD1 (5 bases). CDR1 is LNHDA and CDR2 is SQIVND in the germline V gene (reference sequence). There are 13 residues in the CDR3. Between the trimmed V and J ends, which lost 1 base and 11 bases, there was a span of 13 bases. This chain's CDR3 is CASSIVRAREQYF. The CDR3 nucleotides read TGTGCCAGTAGTATAGTCAGGGCAAGAGAGCAGTATTTT.

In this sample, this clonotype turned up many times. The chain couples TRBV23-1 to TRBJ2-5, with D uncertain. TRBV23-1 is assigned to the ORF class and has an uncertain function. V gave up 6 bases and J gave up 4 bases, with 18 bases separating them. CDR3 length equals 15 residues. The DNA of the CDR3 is TGCGCCAGCAGCCGCAACCGGTCCACCGTAGAGACCCAGTACTTC. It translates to CASSRNRSTVETQYF.